This T cell receptor (beta chain) appears in the sequencing data of a study of cytomegalovirus exposure and HLA in healthy donors. Findings and limits, study-wide: Specific recognition of CMV antigens was confirmed in vitro for a few chains (all CMV-associated).

Nominal health characterized the donors when sampled, though unrecorded immune exposures were likely. The CDR3 runs to 15 residues. Trimming cost V 6 bases and J 0 bases; bases outside gene matches: 7. The V gene's germline CDR1 is LNHNV and CDR2 YYDKDF (reference sequence). Comment on this clone: Its matching antigen is unknown.

PCR used 60 Vbeta primers and 13 Jbeta primers. TCRdb's copy holds only in-frame clones and misses some; the assay was immunoSEQ multiplex PCR. The listing records 70,000 or so clones. Specimen: PBMCs. The chain links TRBV15 to TRBJ2-7; 8 bases agree with TRBD2. The receptor comes from a man between 40 and 49 years old in good health and CMV-seronegative. CDR3 sequence reads: CATSKAGEHSYEQYF. CDR3 DNA sequence: TGTGCCACCAGTAAAGCGGGGGAGCACTCCTACGAGCAGTACTTC.